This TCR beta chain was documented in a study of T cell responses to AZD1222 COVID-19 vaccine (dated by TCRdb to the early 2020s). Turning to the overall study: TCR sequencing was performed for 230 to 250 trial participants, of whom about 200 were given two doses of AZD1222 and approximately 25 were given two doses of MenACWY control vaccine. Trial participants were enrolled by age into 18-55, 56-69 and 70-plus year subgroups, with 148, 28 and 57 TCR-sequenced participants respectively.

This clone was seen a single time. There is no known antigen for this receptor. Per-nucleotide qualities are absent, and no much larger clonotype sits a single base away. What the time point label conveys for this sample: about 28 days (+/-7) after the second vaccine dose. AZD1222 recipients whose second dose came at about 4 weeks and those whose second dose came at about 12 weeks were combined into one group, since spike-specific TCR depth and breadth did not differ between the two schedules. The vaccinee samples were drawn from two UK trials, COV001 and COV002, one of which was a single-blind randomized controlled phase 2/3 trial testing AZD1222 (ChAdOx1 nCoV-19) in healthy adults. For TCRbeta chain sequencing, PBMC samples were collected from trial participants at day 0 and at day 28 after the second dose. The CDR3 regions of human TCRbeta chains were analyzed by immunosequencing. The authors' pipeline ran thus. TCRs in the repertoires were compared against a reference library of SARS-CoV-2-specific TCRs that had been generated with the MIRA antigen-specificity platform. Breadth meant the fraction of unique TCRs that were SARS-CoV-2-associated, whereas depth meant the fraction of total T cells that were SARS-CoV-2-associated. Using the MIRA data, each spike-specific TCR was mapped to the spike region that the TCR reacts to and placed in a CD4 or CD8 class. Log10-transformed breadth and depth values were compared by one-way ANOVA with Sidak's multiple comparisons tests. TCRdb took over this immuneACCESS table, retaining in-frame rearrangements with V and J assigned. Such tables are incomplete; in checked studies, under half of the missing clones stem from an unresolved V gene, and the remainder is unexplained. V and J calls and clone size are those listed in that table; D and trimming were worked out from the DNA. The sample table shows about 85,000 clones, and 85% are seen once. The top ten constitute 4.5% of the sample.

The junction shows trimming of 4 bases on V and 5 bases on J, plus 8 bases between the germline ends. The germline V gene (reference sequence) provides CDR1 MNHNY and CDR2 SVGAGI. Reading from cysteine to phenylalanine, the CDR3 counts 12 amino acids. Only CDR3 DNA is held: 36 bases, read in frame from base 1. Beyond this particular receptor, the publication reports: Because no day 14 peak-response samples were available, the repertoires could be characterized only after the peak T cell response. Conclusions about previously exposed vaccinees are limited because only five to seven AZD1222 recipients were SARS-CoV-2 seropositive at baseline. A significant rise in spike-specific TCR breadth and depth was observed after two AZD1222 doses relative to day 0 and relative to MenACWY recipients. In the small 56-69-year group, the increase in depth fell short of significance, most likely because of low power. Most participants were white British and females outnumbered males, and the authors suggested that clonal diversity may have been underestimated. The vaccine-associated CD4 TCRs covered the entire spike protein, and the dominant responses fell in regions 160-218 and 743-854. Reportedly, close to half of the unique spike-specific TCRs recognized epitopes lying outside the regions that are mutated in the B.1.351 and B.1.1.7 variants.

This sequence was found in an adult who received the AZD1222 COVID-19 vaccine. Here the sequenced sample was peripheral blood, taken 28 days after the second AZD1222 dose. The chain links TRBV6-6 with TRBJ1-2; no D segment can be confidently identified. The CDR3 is CASSSSGYGYTF. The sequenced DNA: TGTGCCAGCAGTTCTAGCGGATATGGCTACACCTTC.